This TCR beta chain was sequenced during a study of response to subunit inactivated influenza vaccine. Study-level points and caveats: Each seasonal influenza vaccination, the authors suggested, recruits few new T cells.

TCRdb itself ran the RT-PCR reads through MiXCR, one entry per CDR3 protein. The sample yields approximately 300,000 distinct CDR3 sequences, 20% to 25% seen once. This clonotype showed up just a few times. The antigen remains undetermined. The receptor was isolated from a man in his fifties or sixties who received an inactivated influenza vaccine. Sequencing was performed on PBMCs from blood, taken approximately 22 months after vaccination.

CDR3 amino acids: CASSSTTGSGIYEQYF. The CDR3 bases are TGTGCCAGCAGCTCAACGACAGGGTCAGGGATCTACGAGCAGTACTTC. This chain joins TRBV7-9 and TRBJ2-7; 7 positions match TRBD1. This CDR3 is built from 16 residues. Germline V gene sequence: CDR1 SEHNR, CDR2 FQNEAQ (reference sequence). Trimming removed 4 bases from V and 3 bases from J; junction bases left unmatched: 12. The whole variable domain, filled in from reference TRBV7-9 and TRBJ2-7, reads DTGVSQNPRHKITKRGQNVTFRCDPISEHNRLYWYRQTLGQGPEFLTYFQNEAQLEKSRLLSDRFSAERPKGSFSTLEIQRTEQGDSAMYLCASSSTTGSGIYEQYFGPGTRLTVT.